One and the same sample provided the 26 T cell receptor beta chains below, sequenced in a study of T cell responses to AZD1222 COVID-19 vaccine. TCRdb keeps only in-frame clones here, not all; method: immunoSEQ multiplex PCR. Of roughly 150,000 clones in the sample, roughly 88% were seen once. This specimen was peripheral blood, taken on day 0 of AZD1222 vaccination. All receptors come from an adult in good health.

This clone came up once. V gene TRBV20-1 combines with J gene TRBJ1-5; D unclear. The CDR3 spans 15 residues. Trimming shortened V by 3 bases and J by 3 bases, and 15 bases separated the two germline ends. Germline V lookup: CDR1 DFQATT, CDR2 SNEGSKA (reference sequence). The DNA of the CDR3 is TGCAGTGCTAGTGCCGATCCCACCTTCAATCAGCCCCAGCATTTT. As protein: CSASADPTFNQPQHF.

V is TRBV27 and J is TRBJ1-2, with D uncertain. The CDR3 totals 14 residues. CDR1 is MNHEY and CDR2 is SMNVEV in the germline V gene (reference sequence). The germline V and J ends were trimmed by 3 bases and 2 bases, with 10 bases remaining between them. In DNA, the CDR3 is TGTGCCAGCAGTTTGACGCCCTCGAACTATGGCTACACCTTC. Its protein is CASSLTPSNYGYTF.

This chain connects TRBV10-1 to TRBJ2-7; D gene uncertain. Germline CDR1 and CDR2: WNHNN and SYGVQD (reference sequence). There are 13 residues in the CDR3. With 4 bases removed from V and 0 bases from J, the gap between germline ends came to 7 bases. Here the CDR3 reads CASSAVSSYEQYF. Here the CDR3 DNA reads TGCGCCAGCAGTGCGGTCAGCTCCTACGAGCAGTACTTC.

This chain uses TRBV5-4 with TRBJ1-3; weak D call: TRBD1 (5 bases). The CDR3 extends over 14 amino acids. V was cut by 0 bases and J by 8 bases, with 12 bases left in between. Germline assignment: CDR1 SGHNT and CDR2 YYREEE (reference sequence). The CDR3 DNA reads as TGTGCCAGCAGCTTGGTGGGGCTTGGGGACACCATATATTTT. It codes for CASSLVGLGDTIYF.

This chain joins TRBV18 and TRBJ2-3; the D gene is possibly TRBD2 (7 bases). Germline V gene lookup returns CDR1 KGHSH and CDR2 LQKENI. Trimming left V 2 bases short and J 0 bases short, with 9 bases between. The CDR3 spans 15 residues. The CDR3, as DNA: TGTGCCAGCTCACCAGAGGGGGGGAGCACAGATACGCAGTATTTT. Protein sequence: CASSPEGGSTDTQYF.

This chain joins TRBV10-1 and TRBJ2-6; D is ambiguous. V was cut by 2 bases and J by 4 bases, with 3 bases left in between. CDR1 and CDR2 (germline): WNHNN, SYGVQD (reference sequence). CDR3 size: 13 residues. For the CDR3, the DNA is TGCGCCAGCAGTGAGGCGGGGGCCAACGTCCTGACTTTC. This codes for CASSEAGANVLTF.

The V gene is TRBV13, the J gene TRBJ2-3; D gene uncertain. Trimming shortened V by 6 bases and J by 4 bases, and 8 bases separated the two germline ends. Per germline, CDR1 PRHDT and CDR2 FYEKMQ (reference sequence). The CDR3 runs to 12 residues. CDR3 region: CASRATADTQYF. Written as DNA, the CDR3 is TGTGCCAGCAGGGCAACCGCAGATACGCAGTATTTT.

The rearrangement joins TRBV18 to TRBJ1-4, with a possible D match to TRBD1 (6 bases). The germline V and J ends were trimmed by 3 bases and 8 bases, with 16 bases remaining between them. CDR3 length: 15 residues. CDR1 and CDR2 from the germline V gene are KGHSH and LQKENI. CDR3 DNA: TGTGCCAGCTCACCGACGGGACACCGTGGGGAAAAACTGTTTTTT. Its protein is CASSPTGHRGEKLFF.

The gene calls are TRBV27 and TRBJ1-2; D not resolved. Per germline, CDR1 MNHEY and CDR2 SMNVEV (reference sequence). The V end was cut by 5 bases, the J end by 9 bases, with 16 bases between. This CDR3 has 13 amino acids. The DNA for the CDR3 is TGTGCCAGCAGTCCCACCCTCAAAAGGAGCTACACCTTC. Protein sequence: CASSPTLKRSYTF.

This chain connects TRBV27 to TRBJ2-1; 12 nucleotides align to TRBD2. J lost 9 bases, V lost 5 bases, and 5 bases had no gene match. CDR1 MNHEY and CDR2 SMNVEV come from the germline V gene (reference sequence). CDR3 length equals 14 residues. This chain's CDR3 is CASSRLAGEGEQFF. For the CDR3, the DNA is TGTGCCAGCAGTCGACTAGCGGGAGAGGGTGAGCAGTTCTTC.

The chain is built from TRBV5-4 and TRBJ1-4, with 8 bases identical to TRBD1. Germline V CDR1 and CDR2: SGHNT, YYREEE (reference sequence). CDR3 length equals 14 residues. V was pared by 4 bases and J by 11 bases, with 10 bases of the junction left unmatched. The CDR3 reads CASSPDRGSLKLFF. The CDR3 DNA is TGTGCCAGCAGCCCTGACAGGGGATCGTTGAAACTGTTTTTT.

V is TRBV27 and J is TRBJ1-1, with 9 positions matching TRBD1. From germline, CDR1 is MNHEY and CDR2 SMNVEV (reference sequence). CDR3 length equals 14 residues. V dropped 5 bases and J dropped 4; count of bases not matched to a gene: 5. The CDR3 spells CASSAYRGPTEAFF. The CDR3 coding sequence is TGTGCCAGCAGTGCCTACAGGGGGCCCACTGAAGCTTTCTTT.

CDR3 protein: CASSLGTRSYEQYF. CDR3 in DNA: TGTGCCAGCAGCTTGGGGACAAGATCCTACGAGCAGTACTTC. The chain combines TRBV13 with TRBJ2-7; tentatively, D is TRBD1 (6 bases). The germline V gene has CDR1 PRHDT and CDR2 FYEKMQ (reference sequence). The length of the CDR3 is 14 residues. V was cut by 3 bases and J by 1 base, with 10 bases left in between.

This rearrangement joins TRBV5-1 to TRBJ2-3; D ambiguous. Trimming cost V 2 bases and J 2 bases, with 9 bases left between them. The CDR3 sequence is 14 residues long. From germline, CDR1 is SGHRS and CDR2 YFSETQ. CDR3: CASSLAWPTDTQYF. Written as DNA, the CDR3 is TGCGCCAGCAGCTTAGCTTGGCCCACAGATACGCAGTATTTT.

The chain joins TRBV27 to TRBJ1-1; TRBD1 agrees at 7 bases. Unmatched junction bases numbered 3, after V lost 3 bases and J lost 11 bases. The CDR3 extends over 11 amino acids. Germline V gene lookup returns CDR1 MNHEY and CDR2 SMNVEV (reference sequence). CDR3 sequence: CASSFWGQAFF. The CDR3 nucleotides are TGTGCCAGCAGTTTCTGGGGACAGGCTTTCTTT.

This clone showed up just once. Sequence at one end of the junction differs from germline and may be a read error. The same CDR3 also results from other DNA sequences found in this sample. The gene calls are TRBV5-1 and TRBJ1-5; D remains unclear. CDR1 is SGHRS and CDR2 is YFSETQ in the germline V gene. This CDR3 spans 13 amino acids. The CDR3 reads CASSLGSNQPQHF. The CDR3 bases are TGCGCCAGCAGTTTGGGTAGCAATCAGCCCCAGCATTTT.

The chain has TRBV11-3 and TRBJ2-3; 11 bases line up with TRBD2. This CDR3 has 15 residues. Germline trimming cut 2 bases from V and 6 bases from J; bases unmatched to any gene: 4. The V gene's germline CDR1 is SGHNT and CDR2 YENEEA. CDR3 sequence: CASSLMGTSGDTQYF. The CDR3 DNA follows: TGTGCCAGCAGCTTAATGGGGACTAGCGGCGATACGCAGTATTTT. Using reference TRBV11-3 and TRBJ2-3 for the parts outside the CDR3, the full variable domain is EAGVVQSPRYKIIEKKQPVAFWCNPISGHNTLYWYLQNLGQGPELLIRYENEEAVDDSQLPKDRFSAERLKGVDSTLKIQPAELGDSAVYLCASSLMGTSGDTQYFGPGTRLTVL.

The chain uses TRBV3-1 (or the pseudogene TRBV3-2) and TRBJ1-2, with D possibly matching TRBD1 (5 bases). Germline V gene lookup returns CDR1 LGHDT and CDR2 YNNKEL (reference sequence). The CDR3 consists of 12 residues. V was cut by 4 bases and J by 8 bases, with 11 bases left in between. The CDR3 nucleotides read TGTGCCAGCAGCCTGCAGGGATGGGGCTACACCTTC. The encoded protein is CASSLQGWGYTF.

This clone was seen a few times. The chain joins TRBV6-1 to TRBJ1-5, with D possibly being TRBD1 (6 bases). V was cut by 2 bases and J by 0 bases, with 17 bases left in between. Germline V CDR1 and CDR2: MNHNS, SASEGT. This CDR3 region has 18 residues. The CDR3 loop is CASSEPRGGIYSNQPQHF. The CDR3 DNA reads as TGTGCCAGCAGTGAACCAAGGGGGGGGATTTATAGCAATCAGCCCCAGCATTTT.

The J gene is TRBJ2-7, the V gene TRBV5-1; no reliable D call. CDR3 length: 9 amino acids. The V end was cut by 6 bases, the J end by 4 bases, with 2 bases between. Germline assignment: CDR1 SGHRS and CDR2 YFSETQ. The CDR3 reads CASIYEQYF. The CDR3 nucleotides read TGCGCCAGCATATACGAGCAGTACTTC. The whole variable domain, filled in from reference TRBV5-1 and TRBJ2-7, reads KAGVTQTPRYLIKTRGQQVTLSCSPISGHRSVSWYQQTPGQGLQFLFEYFSETQRNKGNFPGRFSGRQFSNSRSEMNVSTLELGDSALYLCASIYEQYFGPGTRLTVT.

V is TRBV11-2 and J is TRBJ2-3; TRBD2 agrees at 8 bases. The trim removed 5 bases at V and 3 bases at J, leaving 7 bases unmatched. The CDR3 length is 15 residues. The germline gives CDR1 SGHAT, CDR2 FQNNGV. This CDR3 is CASSLIRGGTDTQYF. The CDR3 nucleotides read TGTGCCAGCAGCCTCATCCGGGGGGGGACAGATACGCAGTATTTT.

The V gene is TRBV7-2, the J gene TRBJ2-1; D possibly corresponds to TRBD2 (6 bases). Trimming took off 5 bases at V and 3 bases at J, with 11 bases between the two ends. Germline CDR1 is SGHTA and CDR2 is FQGNSA. The CDR3 runs to 14 residues. The CDR3 sequence: CASSLGTLYNEQFF. CDR3 DNA sequence: TGTGCCAGCAGCCTTGGGACTCTCTACAATGAGCAGTTCTTC. The variable domain in full, completed from reference TRBV7-2 and TRBJ2-1, reads GAGVSQSPSNKVTEKGKDVELRCDPISGHTALYWYRQSLGQGLEFLIYFQGNSAPDKSGLPSDRFSAERTGGSVSTLTIQRTQQEDSAVYLCASSLGTLYNEQFFGPGTRLTVL.

V is TRBV10-3 and J is TRBJ1-1; D might be TRBD1 (5 bases). Per germline, CDR1 ENHRY and CDR2 SYGVKD. V lost 6 bases and J lost 5, with 7 bases in between. The CDR3 is 11 residues long. DNA of the CDR3: TGTGCCATCAGGGAGGGGACTGAAGCTTTCTTT. Translation gives CAIREGTEAFF.

The V and J genes are TRBV28 and TRBJ2-1; 7 nucleotides agree with TRBD1. Germline-derived CDR1 and CDR2 are MDHEN and SYDVKM. V trimming: 7 bases; J trimming: 4 bases; junction bases outside the gene matches: 10. This CDR3 region has 15 residues. The CDR3 bases are TGTGCCAGCAATCTGGAAGGGGGCGGGTACAATGAGCAGTTCTTC. Amino acid sequence: CASNLEGGGYNEQFF. Full variable domain (outside the CDR3, taken from reference TRBV28 and TRBJ2-1): DVKVTQSSRYLVKRTGEKVFLECVQDMDHENMFWYRQDPGLGLRLIYFSYDVKMKEKGDIPEGYSVSREKKERFSLILESASTNQTSMYLCASNLEGGGYNEQFFGPGTRLTVL.

The chain is built from TRBV24-1 and TRBJ2-3, with 9 bases aligning to TRBD1. V trimming: 3 bases; J trimming: 6 bases; junction bases outside the gene matches: 6. CDR3 size: 15 residues. Looked up from germline, CDR1 is KGHDR and CDR2 is SFDVKD. The CDR3 DNA is TGTGCCACCAGTGATACACAGGGGGCTGGCGATACGCAGTATTTT. It translates to CATSDTQGAGDTQYF.

The chain links TRBV6-5 to TRBJ1-2; D not resolved. V was pared by 4 bases and J by 6 bases, with 12 bases between. The CDR3 is 13 amino acids. Germline lookup yields CDR1 MNHEY and CDR2 SVGAGI. The CDR3 sequence is CASSWRDEDGYTF. The CDR3 nucleotides are TGTGCCAGCAGTTGGAGGGATGAGGATGGCTACACCTTC.